The clone carrying this T cell receptor beta chain was counted many times. Trimming stripped 6 bases from V and 5 bases from J, with 16 bases between. The CDR3 loop spans 13 amino acids. The germline CDR1 and CDR2 sequences are DFQATT and SNEGSKA (reference sequence). The data originate from a study of early T cells in non-severe SARS-CoV-2 infection. From the 5' RACE reads, TCRdb called clonotypes with MiXCR, one entry per CDR3 protein. The sample yields 60,000 to 75,000 distinct CDR3 sequences, roughly 12% seen once. The TCR comes from an adult who was a healthcare worker with PCR-confirmed SARS-CoV-2 infection or an uninfected control (not recorded which). J is TRBJ1-1 and V is TRBV20-1, with D maybe TRBD1 (5 bases). The sequenced material came from whole blood. CDR3 DNA sequence: TGCAGTGCGCGGGACCTCTCGAGTACTGAAGCTTTCTTT. It yields the protein CSARDLSSTEAFF.